This T cell receptor beta chain appears in the sequencing data of a study of cytomegalovirus exposure and HLA in healthy donors (dated 2017 in TCRdb). For the wider study: According to an earlier analysis of around 600 of the donors, about 190 million T cells yielded some 110 million unique TCR beta sequences and 276 Gb of sequence data. An early release that covered more than 550 HLA-typed donors contained approximately 300 gigabases of sequencing data and 85 million to 100 million unique TCR sequences. The genetic ancestry cluster associated with self-reported Caucasian donors included 80% to 90% of the 350 to 500 genotyped donors. The study aimed to test whether cataloging public T cell receptors could reveal signatures of past pathogen exposure. The study used immunosequencing to profile the T cell repertoires of 670 or so subjects and linked those repertoires to cytomegalovirus serostatus. A separate validation cohort of about 110 different subjects was used in addition to the roughly 670-subject first cohort. To predict cytomegalovirus infection status, the study brought together high-throughput TCR immunosequencing, statistical association of individual TCRs with disease status, and machine learning. A later analysis re-examined previously published TCR beta repertoires from 610 or so donors and added high-resolution HLA genotyping to investigate patterns of TCR occurrence. The later analysis used no new phenotypic data to find candidate immune exposures, relying instead on TCR beta sequences and their occurrence across donors. An earlier analysis of about 620 of the donors applied high-throughput TCR beta sequencing to assess whether each TCR beta V gene segment acted as functional or pseudogenic. Alongside the repertoire data, information on donor age, sex, ethnicity and CMV serostatus was compiled. A later genetic analysis used genome-wide SNP genotypes for about 65% of the roughly 670 donors, treating that subset as a discovery cohort. All discovery cohort repertoires had been generated using a single sequencing platform. Both class I and class II loci were covered by HLA typing, at four-digit resolution. The number of typed donors differed by locus: about 629-640 for A, B, C, DRB1 and DQB1; 500 to 550 for DQA1; fewer than 610 for DPA1; and 450 to 480 for DPB1. A handful of DR-DQ haplotypes were handled as single units for association and clustering because linkage in the cohort was strong. On average, over 200,000 unique TCR beta nucleotide sequences were sequenced per donor among a few hundred genotyped donors of the cohort, with around 19% of those sequences being non-productive.

As regards this clone: Its cognate antigen has yet to be identified.

Between the V and J ends, shortened by 2 bases and 7 bases respectively, the junction contains 12 bases. The CDR3 holds 15 amino acids from the cysteine to the phenylalanine. The retained sequence is limited to the CDR3, 45 bases, with the frame set at the first base. The germline V gene (reference sequence) specifies PRHDT as CDR1 and FYEKMQ as CDR2. In total, about 650 healthy bone marrow donors made up the cohort. All cohort members were sampled while nominally healthy, although unrecorded immune exposures were likely present. The donor tested CMV seronegative, placing the donor among the 300 to 400 seronegative members of the cohort. Every donor gave a peripheral blood sample, and the peripheral blood mononuclear cells from that sample were used for TCR beta sequencing. Genomic DNA extraction from the blood cell samples was performed with the Qiagen DNeasy Blood Extraction Kit. What the study reported, not specific to this receptor: Most CMV-associated TCR beta chains appeared to be HLA-restricted in a later analysis, and the HLA associations seemed to be driven largely by CMV exposure. The 87-base-pair reads could not distinguish some IMGT-functional V segments, including TRBV6-2 and TRBV6-3, so those segments were excluded. Roughly uniform sequencing depth across donors was assumed in presence/absence analyses, although this assumption may not hold. Strong co-occurrence of HLA alleles, especially DR and DQ, made assigning TCR associations to individual alleles difficult. It was suggested by the authors that the approach could potentially be generalized to other disease states and immunological phenotypes. Fewer than 20 rarely observed V segments, including chromosome 9 orphons, were excluded from the earlier analysis of approximately 500 of the donors because counts were too low. A further reported finding was that TCR beta sequences accurately predicted the HLA-A and HLA-B alleles for most subjects in the first cohort. In this cohort, only TCR beta chains were sequenced, and detectable features were limited by the absence of alpha or paired-chain data. Correlated functional status among segregating V segments might be attributable to linkage disequilibrium, but an unknown experimental factor could not be ruled out. In a later analysis, the rate of TCR association differed among HLA loci, with DRB1 alleles having the most associated TCRs and HLA-C alleles having the fewest. A cluster of highly shared sequence variants was judged likely to represent a technical artifact of the sequencing pipeline. In an earlier analysis of 450 to 750 of the donors, most TCR beta V segments appeared in productive rearrangements about 87% or about 30% of the time, broadly matching IMGT annotations. The only immune exposure information available for the cohort was CMV serostatus. According to a later analysis, parvovirus B19, influenza, CMV and Epstein-Barr virus appeared linked to several top co-occurrence clusters. Most TCR sequences were observed very rarely across donors, whereas some public TCRs were present in many individuals. The classifier was reported to diagnose cytomegalovirus status with high specificity and sensitivity in both the original and validation cohorts. In a later genetic analysis, a missense DCLRE1C variant was associated with V-gene and J-gene trimming of TCR beta chains, and the association was replicated in an independent cohort. In a later analysis, 16,951 TCR beta sequences were associated with specific HLA alleles at a false discovery rate of 0.05. A later analysis found that HLA-associated TCR beta chains were more clonally expanded and had lower generation probabilities than equally common non-associated chains. The study gave a list of some 150 TCR beta chains associated with cytomegalovirus. Compared with the approximately 720-donor mean, donors in an Asian-associated ancestry cluster had fewer N-insertions in productive TCRs, according to a later genetic analysis. In vitro tests confirmed that a few of the cytomegalovirus-associated TCR beta chains recognize cytomegalovirus antigens. Because some donors lacked HLA typing at each locus, the association tests relied only on the typed subset.

To prepare the library, the immunoSEQ multiplex PCR assay was applied. For the multiplex PCR, a mixture combining 60 forward primers for TCR Vbeta segments and 13 reverse primers for TCR Jbeta segments was used. The CDR3 region of rearranged TCR beta genes was amplified from genomic DNA with a multiplex PCR assay. Amplified TCR beta libraries were sequenced as 87-base-pair reads on the Illumina HiSeq System. Turning to the authors' computational methods: In a later analysis, some 80 million unique TCR beta chains were counted across the approximately 620 repertoires, and about 9.9 million of these chains were shared by at least two donors. Raw reads were error-corrected and collapsed into unique sequences by a nearest-neighbor algorithm in which closely related sequences were merged to remove PCR and sequencing errors. To assign V, D and J gene segments, CDR3 sequences were aligned to IMGT reference sequences. For a sequence to be retained, at least a six-nucleotide match to both a V gene segment and a J gene segment was required. A rearrangement counted as productive if the CDR3 had no stop codons and remained in frame with V and J, and every other rearrangement counted as non-productive. CDR3 was defined by IMGT convention, running from the second conserved V-encoded cysteine to the conserved J-encoded phenylalanine. Sequences without an unambiguous match to a single V gene segment were excluded from the earlier analysis of about 600 of the donors. An earlier analysis of some 500 of the donors classified V segments as functional when productive rearrangements were above 56.7% and as segregating when the standard deviation between donors was above 5%. A statistical classification framework was built to diagnose cytomegalovirus status from the catalog of TCR beta chain sequences. In a later analysis, V and J genes were assigned by comparing TCR nucleotide sequences against IMGT/GENE-DB human TR gene sequences. Using the TCRdist pipeline, a later analysis assigned CDR3 sequences along with most-parsimonious VDJ recombination scenarios. A later analysis defined each TCR beta chain by its CDR3 amino acid sequence plus V-gene family, and excluded reads lacking a unique V-gene family. As a way to deal with suspected cross-contamination and a sequencing artifact, a later analysis dropped 450 to 700 nucleotide sequences that were highly shared and had low generation probability. For each public chain, a later analysis derived a clonal expansion index from normalized ranks of inferred template counts within each repertoire. A later analysis computed generation probabilities with a VDJ recombination model fitted to out-of-frame rearrangements, and checked the results against IGoR. In a later analysis, hypergeometric tests were used to score TCR-TCR, TCR-HLA and TCR-CMV co-occurrence, with a repertoire-size bias correction applied to TCR pairs. False discovery rates were estimated in a later analysis by permuting HLA or CMV assignments 20 times. A later analysis grouped co-occurring TCRs with DBSCAN, adding TCRdist sequence similarity when clustering within HLA-allele-positive subsets. For co-occurrence clustering, repertoires with fewer than 30,000 or more than 120,000 public chains were excluded, along with a handful of repertoires with anomalous nucleotide sharing. The source is immuneACCESS, and TCRdb retained only in-frame sequences with V and J called. Part of the clones is not carried over; for the studies checked, unresolved V genes explain less than half of this, and the remainder is unexplained. V and J calls plus clone size are reproduced from that table; the DNA served to infer D and trimming. The sample table on file contains about 72,000 clones. In total, the top ten clones hold 2.7% of the sample.

Sequencing input: PBMCs. The sequence is built from TRBV13 and TRBJ1-6, with a weak D call of TRBD1 (6 bases match). The sequence was obtained from a man aged 35 to 55 in good health and CMV-seronegative. The nucleotides are TGTGCCAGCAGCTTATCCGGACAGAAAAATTCACCCCTCCACTTT. The encoded protein is CASSLSGQKNSPLHF.